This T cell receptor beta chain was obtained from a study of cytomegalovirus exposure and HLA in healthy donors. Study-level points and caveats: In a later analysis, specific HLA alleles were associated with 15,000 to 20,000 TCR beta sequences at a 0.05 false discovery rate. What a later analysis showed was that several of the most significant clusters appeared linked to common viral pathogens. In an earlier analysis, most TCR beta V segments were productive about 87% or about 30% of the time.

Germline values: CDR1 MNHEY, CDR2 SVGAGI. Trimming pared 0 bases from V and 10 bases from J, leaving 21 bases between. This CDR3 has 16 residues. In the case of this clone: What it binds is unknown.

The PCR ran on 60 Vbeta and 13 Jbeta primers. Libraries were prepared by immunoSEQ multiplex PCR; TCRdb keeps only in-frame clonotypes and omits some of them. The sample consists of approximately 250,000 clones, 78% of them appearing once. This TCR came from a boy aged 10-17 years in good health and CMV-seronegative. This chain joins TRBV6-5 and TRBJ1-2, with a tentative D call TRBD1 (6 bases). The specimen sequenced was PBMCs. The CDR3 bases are TGTGCCAGCAGTTACTCTTCAGGACAGCCCTCTGAGGACTACACCTTC. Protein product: CASSYSSGQPSEDYTF.